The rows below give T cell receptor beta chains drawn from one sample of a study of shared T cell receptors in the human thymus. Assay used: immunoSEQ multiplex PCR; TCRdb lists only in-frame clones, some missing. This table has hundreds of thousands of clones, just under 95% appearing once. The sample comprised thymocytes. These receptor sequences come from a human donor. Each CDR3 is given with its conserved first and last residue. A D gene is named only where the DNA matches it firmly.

CDR3aa: CASSLHPDQEQFF
CDR3nt: TGTGCCAGCAGCCTCCACCCGGATCAGGAGCAGTTCTTC
j_gene: TRBJ2-1
d_gene: -
v_gene: TRBV14

CDR3aa: CASSIVSKTFRNTEAFF
CDR3nt: TGTGCCAGCAGCATAGTTTCGAAAACTTTCAGGAACACTGAAGCTTTCTTT
j_gene: TRBJ1-1
d_gene: -
v_gene: TRBV7-8

CDR3aa: CASWGIAGGLPDTQYF
CDR3nt: TGTGCCAGCTGGGGTATAGCGGGAGGGCTCCCCGATACGCAGTATTTT
j_gene: TRBJ2-3
d_gene: TRBD2
v_gene: TRBV7-9

CDR3aa: CASSERPAVITDTQYF
CDR3nt: TGTGCCAGCAGTGAGAGGCCAGCGGTGATCACAGATACGCAGTATTTT
j_gene: TRBJ2-3
d_gene: -
v_gene: TRBV6-1

CDR3aa: CATSSRTGNNYGYTF
CDR3nt: TGTGCCACCAGCAGTCGGACAGGGAATAACTATGGCTACACCTTC
j_gene: TRBJ1-2
d_gene: TRBD1
v_gene: TRBV15

CDR3aa: CASRPGQGLLF
CDR3nt: TGTGCCAGCAGACCGGGACAGGGGCTCCTTTTT
j_gene: TRBJ2-3
d_gene: TRBD1
v_gene: TRBV28

CDR3aa: CASSFVAGGPYEQYF
CDR3nt: TGTGCCAGCAGCTTCGTAGCGGGAGGGCCCTACGAGCAGTACTTC
j_gene: TRBJ2-7
d_gene: TRBD2
v_gene: TRBV5-4

CDR3aa: CASSIERVNQPQHF
CDR3nt: TGTGCCAGTAGTATAGAGCGGGTCAATCAGCCCCAGCATTTT
j_gene: TRBJ1-5
d_gene: -
v_gene: TRBV19

CDR3aa: CAWSTYRVGGPTGELFF
CDR3nt: TGTGCCTGGAGTACCTACAGGGTAGGGGGGCCGACCGGGGAGCTGTTTTTT
j_gene: TRBJ2-2
d_gene: -
v_gene: TRBV30

CDR3aa: CASSLSGTVYEQYF
CDR3nt: TGCGCCAGCAGCTTGTCCGGGACGGTGTACGAGCAGTACTTC
j_gene: TRBJ2-7
d_gene: -
v_gene: TRBV5-1

CDR3aa: CASRVTGWQDNEQFF
CDR3nt: TGTGCCAGCAGAGTTACAGGATGGCAGGACAATGAGCAGTTCTTC
j_gene: TRBJ2-1
d_gene: -
v_gene: TRBV28

CDR3aa: CASSPQSFYEQYF
CDR3nt: TGTGCCAGCAGCCCTCAGTCTTTCTACGAGCAGTACTTC
j_gene: TRBJ2-7
d_gene: -
v_gene: TRBV21-1

CDR3aa: CASSLPRTSGPPYEQYF
CDR3nt: TGTGCCAGCAGTTTACCTCGGACTAGCGGACCACCCTACGAGCAGTACTTC
j_gene: TRBJ2-7
d_gene: TRBD2
v_gene: TRBV27

CDR3aa: CASSPLGYYNEQFF
CDR3nt: TGTGCCAGCAGCCCTTTAGGCTACTACAATGAGCAGTTCTTC
j_gene: TRBJ2-1
d_gene: -
v_gene: TRBV7-8

CDR3aa: CASCKGGTYGYTF
CDR3nt: TGTGCCAGTTGTAAGGGGGGTACCTATGGCTACACCTTC
j_gene: TRBJ1-2
d_gene: -
v_gene: TRBV6-5

CDR3aa: CASSIENMVGLRSSYNEQFF
CDR3nt: TGTGCCAGTAGTATAGAGAACATGGTGGGACTACGAAGCTCCTACAATGAGCAGTTCTTC
j_gene: TRBJ2-1
d_gene: TRBD2
v_gene: TRBV19

CDR3aa: CASSQSSGSLDEQFF
CDR3nt: TGTGCCAGCAGCCAATCCAGCGGGAGTCTGGATGAGCAGTTCTTC
j_gene: TRBJ2-1
d_gene: TRBD2
v_gene: TRBV4-2

CDR3aa: CASSIPEGSEYQETQYF
CDR3nt: TGTGCCAGTAGTATTCCGGAGGGATCCGAGTACCAAGAGACCCAGTACTTC
j_gene: TRBJ2-5
d_gene: -
v_gene: TRBV19

CDR3aa: CASSLAGVGTDTQYF
CDR3nt: TGCGCCAGCAGCTTGGCGGGGGTCGGCACAGATACGCAGTATTTT
j_gene: TRBJ2-3
d_gene: -
v_gene: TRBV5-1

CDR3aa: CASSYSTGPHEQYF
CDR3nt: TGTGCCAGCAGTTACTCGACAGGGCCCCACGAGCAGTACTTC
j_gene: TRBJ2-7
d_gene: TRBD1
v_gene: TRBV6-5